These 19 T cell receptor beta chains originate from one sample sequenced in a study of T cell changes during pregnancy in multiple sclerosis (dated by TCRdb to between 2018 and 2021). The library was obtained by the immunoSEQ multiplex PCR assay. TCRdb carries this immuneACCESS record with in-frame sequences only. Its versions omit some clonotypes, under half of them owing to an unresolved V gene in the studies checked, with the rest unexplained. This sample lists 70,000 to 95,000 clones; 85% to 95% were detected once. The biggest ten clones account for about 2.4% of the sample. The sequencing used peripheral blood, collected in the third trimester of pregnancy. The receptors come from a female donor with multiple sclerosis, enrolled in a pregnancy study.

The CDR3 loop is CASSEGVSGSLGQYF. The CDR3 region has the DNA TGTGCCAGCAGTGAAGGAGTTAGCGGGAGTTTGGGGCAGTACTTC. J is TRBJ2-7 and V is TRBV6-1; 9 positions agree with TRBD2. The trim removed 1 base at V and 9 bases at J, leaving 10 bases unmatched. The CDR3 extends over 15 amino acids. The germline CDR1 and CDR2 sequences are MNHNS and SASEGT.

J is TRBJ2-1 and V is TRBV15; TRBD1 agrees at 11 bases. After removal of 0 bases from V and 5 bases from J, the junction contained 3 bases not matched to a gene. This CDR3 is built from 16 residues. From germline, CDR1 is LNHNV and CDR2 YYDKDF (reference sequence). CDR3 in amino acids: CATSRDWDRGNNEQFF. The CDR3 coding sequence is TGTGCCACCAGCAGAGATTGGGACAGGGGGAACAATGAGCAGTTCTTC.

The chain recombines TRBV18 with TRBJ2-7; TRBD1 matches at 7 bases. This CDR3 comprises 15 residues. Germline V gives CDR1 KGHSH, CDR2 LQKENI. The J segment lost 1 base and the V segment lost 3 bases, leaving 6 bases of the junction unmatched. In DNA form, the CDR3 reads TGTGCCAGCTCACCGGACAGGCAAATATCCTACGAGCAGTACTTC. This encodes CASSPDRQISYEQYF.

The chain joins TRBV11-2 to TRBJ2-3; D remains unclear. Trimming left V 3 bases short and J 2 bases short, with 9 bases between. CDR3 length: 14 amino acids. The germline V gene has CDR1 SGHAT and CDR2 FQNNGV. DNA of the CDR3: TGTGCCAGCAGCTTGGTAACACACACAGATACGCAGTATTTT. Translated: CASSLVTHTDTQYF. Full variable domain (rest looked up from reference TRBV11-2 and TRBJ2-3): EAGVAQSPRYKIIEKRQSVAFWCNPISGHATLYWYQQILGQGPKLLIQFQNNGVVDDSQLPKDRFSAERLKGVDSTLKIQPAKLEDSAVYLCASSLVTHTDTQYFGPGTRLTVL.

The chain is built from TRBV6-1 and TRBJ2-1; TRBD2 aligns across 9 bases. This CDR3 is 17 amino acids long. The J segment lost 10 bases and the V segment lost 1 base, leaving 14 bases of the junction unmatched. Germline values: CDR1 MNHNS, CDR2 SASEGT. CDR3 in amino acids: CASSEDVSGGRAGEQFF. The CDR3 DNA reads TGTGCCAGCAGTGAAGATGTCTCGGGCGGGAGGGCCGGGGAGCAGTTCTTC.

This chain uses TRBV4-1 with TRBJ2-1; D not resolved. Trimming pared 3 bases from V and 10 bases from J, leaving 13 bases between. Germline assignment: CDR1 MGHRA and CDR2 YSYEKL. The CDR3 is 13 residues long. The CDR3 nucleotides read TGCGCCAGCAGCCAGTCGCAGCAGAGGGAGCAGTTCTTC. Translation: CASSQSQQREQFF.

This chain joins TRBV10-3 and TRBJ2-6; tentative D call: TRBD2 (7 bases). The length of the CDR3 is 16 residues. Trimming stripped 0 bases from V and 2 bases from J, with 8 bases between. Germline V gene sequence: CDR1 ENHRY, CDR2 SYGVKD. The CDR3 sequence is CAISESGGPGANVLTF. The CDR3, as DNA: TGTGCCATCAGTGAGTCCGGGGGGCCTGGGGCCAACGTCCTGACTTTC.

This sequence joins TRBV10-3 and TRBJ1-4, with D maybe TRBD1 (6 bases). V was pared by 4 bases and J by 6 bases, with 12 bases between. Per the germline V gene, CDR1 is ENHRY and CDR2 is SYGVKD. The CDR3 sequence is 14 residues long. The CDR3 is CAISGGGSDEKLFF. DNA for the CDR3: TGTGCCATCAGTGGTGGGGGCTCCGATGAAAAACTGTTTTTT.

This clone was observed once. The V gene is TRBV4-1, the J gene TRBJ2-1; D is possibly TRBD1 (5 bases). The V end lost 3 bases, the J end lost 0 bases, and 9 bases lay between the germline ends. Germline V gene sequence: CDR1 MGHRA, CDR2 YSYEKL. This CDR3 is 15 amino acids long. CDR3 DNA: TGCGCCAGCAGCCAGGACATTAACTCCTACAATGAGCAGTTCTTC. This encodes CASSQDINSYNEQFF.

V is TRBV28 and J is TRBJ2-1; perhaps TRBD2 as D (7 bases). CDR3 size: 13 residues. Germline V gives CDR1 MDHEN, CDR2 SYDVKM. Trimming removed 2 bases from V and 9 bases from J, with 11 bases in between. The CDR3 reads CASSLIRGGEQFF. Here the CDR3 DNA reads TGTGCCAGCAGTTTAATTAGGGGGGGTGAGCAGTTCTTC.

This chain joins TRBV5-6 and TRBJ2-1, with D maybe TRBD2 (5 bases). Germline V lookup: CDR1 SGHDT, CDR2 YYEEEE. This CDR3 has 18 amino acids. The V end lost 0 bases, the J end lost 1 base, and 17 bases lay between the germline ends. CDR3 residues: CASSLEGSGYGSYNEQFF. DNA of the CDR3: TGTGCCAGCAGCTTGGAGGGCTCGGGGTATGGTTCCTACAATGAGCAGTTCTTC.

The chain employs TRBV28 and TRBJ2-7; 9 positions agree with TRBD1. V lost 3 bases, J lost 5 bases, and 8 bases stayed unmatched. Germline V gene lookup returns CDR1 MDHEN and CDR2 SYDVKM. The CDR3 totals 15 residues. CDR3 DNA: TGTGCCAGCAGTTTTGGGGGACAGGGTCTGGACGAGCAGTACTTC. Protein: CASSFGGQGLDEQYF.

This rearrangement joins TRBV4-1 to TRBJ1-4, with no clear D. Trimming took off 0 bases at V and 7 bases at J, with 9 bases between the two ends. Germline lookup yields CDR1 MGHRA and CDR2 YSYEKL. The CDR3 length is 14 residues. Written as DNA, the CDR3 is TGCGCCAGCAGCCAAGAAGGCCGGGGTGAAAAACTGTTTTTT. Amino acid sequence: CASSQEGRGEKLFF.

This clone was seen more than once but under ten times. V and J are TRBV9 and TRBJ1-4; tentative D call: TRBD1 (5 bases). The V end lost 0 bases, the J end lost 6 bases, and 15 bases lay between the germline ends. CDR3 length: 16 amino acids. Germline V gene data show CDR1 as SGDLS and CDR2 as YYNGEE. CDR3 sequence: CASSVAFGGGDEKLFF. CDR3 DNA sequence: TGTGCCAGCAGCGTAGCTTTCGGGGGAGGCGATGAAAAACTGTTTTTT.

CDR3 sequence reads: CASSGGGLAAYEQYF. DNA of the CDR3: TGTGCCAGCAGTGGGGGGGGACTAGCGGCCTACGAGCAGTACTTC. J is TRBJ2-7 and V is TRBV5-4, with 11 bases fitting TRBD2. Germline loops: CDR1 SGHNT, CDR2 YYREEE (reference sequence). J gave up 2 bases and V 5 bases, and 6 bases lay outside the gene matches. This CDR3 is built from 15 residues.

V and J are TRBV7-8 and TRBJ2-3; D is ambiguous. CDR1 and CDR2 (germline): SGHVS, FQNEAQ. This CDR3 has 17 residues. The V gene lost 5 bases and the J gene lost 6 bases, with 24 bases spanning the gap. The CDR3, as DNA: TGTGCCAGCAGCCCAGAGTTTGGAGTAACGGCAGCGGATACGCAGTATTTT. Amino acids: CASSPEFGVTAADTQYF. The full variable domain, with the rest looked up from reference TRBV7-8 and TRBJ2-3, is GAGVSQSPRYKVAKRGQDVALRCDPISGHVSLFWYQQALGQGPEFLTYFQNEAQLDKSGLPSDRFFAERPEGSVSTLKIQRTQQEDSAVYLCASSPEFGVTAADTQYFGPGTRLTVL.

This clone was counted between two and nine times. The chain joins TRBV5-4 to TRBJ1-1; D might be TRBD1 (5 bases). CDR1 is SGHNT and CDR2 is YYREEE in the germline V gene (reference sequence). Trimming removed 8 bases at V and 7 bases at J, with 21 bases between. CDR3 size: 14 residues. In DNA form, the CDR3 reads TGTGCCAGTGACGACCGTTGGGGCATGGGTGAAGCTTTCTTT. Encoded protein: CASDDRWGMGEAFF.

V gene TRBV30 combines with J gene TRBJ2-3; D remains ambiguous. The CDR3 sequence is 12 residues long. V was shortened by 4 bases and J by 0 bases, with 5 bases between the two germline ends. Germline V CDR1 and CDR2: GTSNPN, SVGIG (reference sequence). The CDR3 sequence is CAWTVSTDTQYF. CDR3 bases: TGTGCCTGGACAGTGAGCACAGATACGCAGTATTTT.

The chain combines TRBV7-9 with TRBJ2-7; TRBD1 matches at 8 bases. Trimming at V came to 1 base and at J to 4 bases, leaving 9 bases not matched to a gene. This CDR3 is built from 16 residues. Germline-derived CDR1 and CDR2 are SEHNR and FQNEAQ (reference sequence). CDR3: CASSLVVRTGSYEQYF. The CDR3 DNA sequence: TGTGCCAGCAGCTTAGTAGTACGGACAGGGTCGTACGAGCAGTACTTC.